A selection of T cell receptor beta chains follows, all from one sample in a study of blood T cell repertoires in COVID-19. The table came from immunoSEQ multiplex PCR; TCRdb's copy has only in-frame clones and leaves some out. The sample lists 250,000 to 350,000 clones; 85% to 90% were seen once. Input material: peripheral blood. The receptors here all came from a woman between 25 and 40 years old with COVID-19, enrolled during active disease. Both conserved end residues are part of each CDR3. The D gene is left open where the match is weak. Some rows have no size entry. The others give once, few or many, or a class for an expanded clone.

>TRBJ2-1|TRBD2|TRBV7-2|.
CASSPGLAGPYNEQFF
TGTGCCAGCAGCCCCGGACTAGCGGGGCCCTACAATGAGCAGTTCTTC
>TRBJ1-4|.|TRBV9|.
CASSRDKGWRNEKLFF
TGTGCCAGCAGTCGGGACAAAGGGTGGCGTAATGAAAAACTGTTTTTT
>TRBJ2-7|TRBD1|TRBV2|.
CASSVIGTGYYEQYF
TGTGCCAGCAGTGTAATCGGGACAGGGTACTACGAGCAGTACTTC
>TRBJ2-1|.|TRBV5-6|.
CASSWGGPDKQFF
TGTGCCAGCTCCTGGGGGGGGCCGGACAAGCAGTTCTTC
>TRBJ2-7|.|TRBV12-2|.
CASRLARREGGDEQYF
TGTGCAAGTCGCTTAGCGCGGCGGGAGGGTGGCGACGAGCAGTACTTC
>TRBJ2-2|.|TRBV6-5|many
CASSYFTEDSGGELFF
TGTGCCAGCAGTTACTTCACCGAAGACAGTGGTGGGGAGCTGTTTTTT
>TRBJ2-1|TRBD2|TRBV11-1|.
CASSLIRLAGDNEQFF
TGTGCCAGCAGCTTAATCCGACTAGCGGGAGACAATGAGCAGTTCTTC
>TRBJ1-5|.|TRBV19|.
CASSITGLNRPQHF
TGTGCCAGTAGTATTACAGGGCTCAATCGGCCCCAGCATTTT
>TRBJ1-1|TRBD1|TRBV27|.
CASSSSGGIVEAFF
TGTGCCAGCAGCTCTTCAGGGGGCATAGTTGAAGCTTTCTTT
>TRBJ1-4|.|TRBV2|.
CASSDGGFREKLFF
TGTGCCAGCAGTGACGGGGGATTCAGAGAAAAACTGTTTTTT
>TRBJ2-5|.|TRBV7-9|.
CASSLSGSREETQYF
TGTGCCAGCAGCTTGTCGGGGAGTCGGGAAGAGACCCAGTACTTC
>TRBJ1-2|TRBD1|TRBV6-5|few
CASTLDRARGYTF
TGTGCCAGCACGCTCGACAGGGCCCGTGGCTACACCTTC
>TRBJ1-5|.|TRBV6-2/TRBV6-3|.
CASSYGGYSNQPQHF
TGTGCCAGCAGTTACGGCGGCTATAGCAATCAGCCCCAGCATTTT
>TRBJ2-2|.|TRBV14|.
CASSQAGSTGELFF
TGTGCCAGCAGCCAAGCGGGGTCCACCGGGGAGCTGTTTTTT
>TRBJ1-5|.|TRBV2|.
CASSEGAPTQPQHF
TGTGCCAGCAGTGAGGGGGCGCCCACTCAGCCCCAGCATTTT
>TRBJ2-7|.|TRBV7-8|.
CAVAAGTYEQYF
TGTGCCGTGGCGGCTGGCACCTACGAGCAGTACTTC
>TRBJ1-3|.|TRBV3-1/TRBV3-2|.
CASSRFRQAGNTIYF
TGTGCCAGCAGCCGTTTCCGACAGGCTGGAAACACCATATATTTT
>TRBJ2-5|TRBD2|TRBV19|once
CASSTGTSDRETQYF
TGTGCCAGTAGTACCGGGACTAGCGACAGGGAGACCCAGTACTTC
>TRBJ1-5|.|TRBV7-8|.
CASSLDRVGGNQPQHF
TGTGCCAGCAGCTTAGACAGGGTTGGGGGCAATCAGCCCCAGCATTTT
>TRBJ2-7|TRBD2|TRBV18|.
CASSPTGGLAGDHEQYF
TGTGCCAGCTCACCTACAGGGGGACTAGCGGGAGACCACGAGCAGTACTTC
>TRBJ1-4|TRBD1|TRBV29-1|.
CSVRDSSNEKLFF
TGCAGCGTCCGGGACAGTTCTAATGAAAAACTGTTTTTT
>TRBJ1-2|.|TRBV18|.
CASSPGRYGYTF
TGTGCCAGCTCACCGGGGAGGTATGGCTACACCTTC
>TRBJ1-2|.|TRBV27|.
CASSAGGLDGYTF
TGTGCCAGCAGCGCTGGGGGCCTGGATGGCTACACCTTC
>TRBJ1-1|TRBD1|TRBV24-1|.
CATSDSARGRNEAFF
TGTGCCACCAGTGATTCGGCCAGGGGGCGAAATGAAGCTTTCTTT
>TRBJ2-7|TRBD2|TRBV28|.
CASSPGGRAYYEQYF
TGTGCCAGCAGTCCGGGCGGGAGGGCCTACTACGAGCAGTACTTC
>TRBJ1-2|.|TRBV28|few
CASCNQGGRRYCGYTF
TGTGCCAGCTGCAACCAAGGAGGCAGGAGGTATTGCGGCTACACCTTC
>TRBJ1-1|TRBD1|TRBV28|.
CASVLPGQWATEAFF
TGTGCCAGCGTCTTACCGGGACAGTGGGCAACTGAAGCTTTCTTT
>TRBJ2-1|.|TRBV27|.
CASSYSRTYNEQFF
TGTGCCAGCAGTTACAGTCGCACCTACAATGAGCAGTTCTTC
>TRBJ1-1|.|TRBV3-1/TRBV3-2|.
CASSQVGRNTEAFF
TGTGCCAGCAGCCAGGTTGGCAGGAACACTGAAGCTTTCTTT
>TRBJ1-2|.|TRBV11-2|few
CASSLGGSYGYTF
TGTGCCAGCAGCTTAGGAGGGTCCTATGGCTACACCTTC
>TRBJ2-2|.|TRBV6-5|.
CASSFSGELFF
TGTGCCAGCAGTTTCTCCGGGGAGCTGTTTTTT
>TRBJ1-1|TRBD1|TRBV29-1|.
CSVGTVQGALNTEAFF
TGCAGCGTTGGGACGGTCCAGGGGGCCTTGAACACTGAAGCTTTCTTT
>TRBJ1-1|TRBD1|TRBV28|.
CASSYRGRRAFF
TGTGCCAGCAGTTACAGGGGGCGTCGAGCTTTCTTT
>TRBJ1-5|.|TRBV18|few
CASSQENSNQPQHF
TGTGCCAGCTCACAGGAGAATAGCAATCAGCCCCAGCATTTT
>TRBJ1-5|.|TRBV28|.
CASSENRADQPQHF
TGTGCCAGCAGTGAAAACAGGGCTGATCAGCCCCAGCATTTT
>TRBJ2-1|TRBD2|TRBV9|.
CASSVVRDYLDNEQFF
TGTGCCAGCAGCGTAGTCAGGGACTACCTCGACAATGAGCAGTTCTTC
>TRBJ2-7|.|TRBV7-2|.
CASSPAAGVSYEQYF
TGTGCCAGCAGCCCCGCAGCGGGCGTTTCCTACGAGCAGTACTTC
>TRBJ1-3|.|TRBV19|.
CASTDDSSGNTIYF
TGTGCCAGTACCGATGACAGCTCTGGAAACACCATATATTTT
>TRBJ1-2|.|TRBV7-9|.
CASSLNRDYGYTF
TGTGCCAGCAGCTTAAACAGGGACTATGGCTACACCTTC
>TRBJ2-2|TRBD1|TRBV19|.
CASSIPDRGRRNTGELFF
TGTGCCAGTAGTATTCCTGACAGGGGGAGGAGGAACACCGGGGAGCTGTTTTTT
>TRBJ1-1|.|TRBV5-1|.
CASSEIRLGGPREKAFF
TGCGCCAGCAGCGAGATCCGGCTAGGGGGTCCTAGAGAGAAAGCTTTCTTT
>TRBJ2-3|TRBD2|TRBV11-2|.
CASSPYGAGPSTDTQYF
TGTGCCAGCAGCCCATACGGAGCGGGGCCTAGCACAGATACGCAGTATTTT
>TRBJ1-4|.|TRBV5-5|.
CASSFAERNEKLFF
TGTGCCAGCAGCTTCGCGGAGCGGAATGAAAAACTGTTTTTT
>TRBJ2-4|.|TRBV29-1|.
CSVEVRSPDIQYF
TGCAGCGTTGAAGTACGGTCGCCTGACATTCAGTACTTC
>TRBJ2-1|TRBD2|TRBV11-3|once
CASSLGEGYSNEQFF
TGTGCCAGCAGCTTAGGGGAGGGCTATAGCAATGAGCAGTTCTTC
>TRBJ2-1|TRBD2|TRBV28|.
CASSFQPSGTSYNEQFF
TGTGCCAGCAGTTTCCAGCCTAGCGGGACTTCCTACAATGAGCAGTTCTTC
>TRBJ2-7|TRBD2|TRBV5-1|.
CASSLSGGRANEQYF
TGCGCCAGCAGCTTGAGTGGCGGGAGGGCCAACGAGCAGTACTTC
>TRBJ1-4|.|TRBV5-4|.
CASSSAPAGEKLFF
TGTGCCAGCAGCTCGGCCCCAGCGGGGGAAAAACTGTTTTTT
>TRBJ1-4|.|TRBV2|.
CASSQGRGEKLFF
TGTGCCAGCAGCCAGGGCAGGGGAGAAAAACTGTTTTTT
>TRBJ1-2|.|TRBV19|.
CASSTQGRRGYTF
TGTGCCAGTAGCACGCAGGGGAGAAGAGGCTACACCTTC
>TRBJ2-7|.|TRBV9|.
CASSLGLGSEQYF
TGTGCCAGCAGTCTAGGATTGGGGAGCGAGCAGTACTTC
>TRBJ1-4|.|TRBV4-1|many
CASSQFREQSNEKLFF
TGCGCCAGCAGCCAATTCAGGGAACAGTCTAATGAAAAACTGTTTTTT
>TRBJ2-3|TRBD1|TRBV2|.
CASNLQGARTDTQYF
TGTGCCAGCAACCTACAGGGGGCTCGCACAGATACGCAGTATTTT
>TRBJ2-7|.|TRBV6-1|once
CASSYLSEYEQYF
TGTGCCAGCAGTTATCTTAGCGAGTACGAGCAGTACTTC
>TRBJ1-4|.|TRBV5-4|.
CASSLATTNEKLFF
TGTGCCAGCAGCTTGGCAACAACTAATGAAAAACTGTTTTTT
>TRBJ1-2|TRBD1|TRBV4-2|.
CASRTGGTGYTF
TGTGCCAGCAGGACAGGGGGTACTGGCTACACCTTC
>TRBJ1-4|.|TRBV7-2|.
CASSLRGATNEKLFF
TGTGCCAGCAGCCTCCGGGGGGCAACTAATGAAAAACTGTTTTTT
>TRBJ2-2|TRBD1|TRBV19|.
CASRIDRDTGELFF
TGTGCCAGTAGGATCGACAGGGACACCGGGGAGCTGTTTTTT
>TRBJ1-4|TRBD1|TRBV5-1|few
CASSLAAGGSEKLFF
TGCGCCAGCAGCTTGGCCGCAGGGGGCAGTGAAAAACTGTTTTTT